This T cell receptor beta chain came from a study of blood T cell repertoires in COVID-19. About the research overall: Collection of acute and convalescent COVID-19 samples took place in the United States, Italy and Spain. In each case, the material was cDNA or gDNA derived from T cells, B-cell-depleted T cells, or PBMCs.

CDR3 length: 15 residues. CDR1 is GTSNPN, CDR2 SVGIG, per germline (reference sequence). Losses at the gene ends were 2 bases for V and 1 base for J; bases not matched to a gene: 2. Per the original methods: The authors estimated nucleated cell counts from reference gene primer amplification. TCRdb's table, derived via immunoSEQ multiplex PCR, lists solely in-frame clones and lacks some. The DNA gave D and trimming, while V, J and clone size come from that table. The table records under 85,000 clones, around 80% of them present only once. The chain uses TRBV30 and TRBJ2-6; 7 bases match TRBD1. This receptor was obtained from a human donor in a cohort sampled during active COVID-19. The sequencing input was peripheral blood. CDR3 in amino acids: CAWSLTGSGANVLTF. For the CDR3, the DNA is TGTGCCTGGAGTTTGACAGGGTCTGGGGCCAACGTCCTGACTTTC.